This T cell receptor beta chain was sequenced during a study of blood T cell repertoires in COVID-19. CDR3 length: 15 amino acids. The V gene end was trimmed by 4 bases and the J gene end by 2 bases; junction bases not matched to a gene: 5. Per the germline V gene, CDR1 is SGHAT and CDR2 is FQNNGV. Profiled with immunoSEQ multiplex PCR; TCRdb holds only in-frame clones, not every one. The profile shows just over 300,000 clones, approximately 85% of them singletons. Sequencing input: PBMCs or T cells enriched from blood (not recorded which). This chain uses TRBV11-2 with TRBJ1-3; 7 bases are a match to TRBD1. The clonotype originates from a young man who had recovered from COVID-19. Here the CDR3 reads CASSSDRTTGNTIYF. The CDR3 bases are TGTGCCAGCAGCTCGGACAGGACGACTGGAAACACCATATATTTT.